This T cell receptor beta chain was recorded in a study of breast tumors, draining lymph nodes, adjacent tissues. General observations from the study: The lymph node origin of tumor T cells was framed as consistent with a hypothesis, not demonstrated. Findings are consistent with lymph node origin and intratumoral expansion of most tumor T cells.

Samples came from axillary lymph nodes draining the breast cancer. The CDR3 is made up of 13 amino acids. V lost 8 bases and J 12 bases, leaving 23 bases between the germline ends. Germline V gene lookup returns CDR1 DFQATT and CDR2 SNEGSKA (reference sequence). About this clonotype: Its cognate antigen is unknown. With a much larger clone just one base away, this may be a read error.

TCRdb reanalysed the multiplex PCR reads using MiXCR and keeps one entry per CDR3 protein. The sample has over 150,000 distinct CDR3 sequences, over 25% seen once. This sequence originates from a female donor with breast cancer. Some clones in this sample may be carry-over from other donors' samples. This chain joins TRBV20-1 and TRBJ2-1; D not certain. The specimen sequenced was axillary lymph node tissue. CDR3 nucleotides: TGCAGTAGGTGTAGAGGACCCTTACGACCGCAGTTCTTC. It specifies CSRCRGPLRPQFF.